This T cell receptor beta chain comes out of a study of blood T cell repertoires in COVID-19. About the study: Material from acute and convalescent COVID-19 was sourced from the United States, Italy and Spain. In each case, the material was cDNA or gDNA derived from T cells, B-cell-depleted T cells, or PBMCs.

Seattle patients were enrolled while actively infected and followed longitudinally. The CDR3 sequence is 12 residues long. Germline CDR1 is GTSNPN and CDR2 is SVGIG (reference sequence). With V trimmed by 8 bases and J by 6 bases, 8 bases remained unmatched. TCRdb keeps only in-frame clones here, not all; method: immunoSEQ multiplex PCR. The repertoire holds 250,000 to 350,000 clones, with 86% as singletons. The chain links TRBV30 to TRBJ2-3; TRBD2 matches at 7 bases. This receptor was obtained from a woman between 65 and 79 years old with COVID-19, enrolled during active disease. Sequenced material: peripheral blood. CDR3 sequence reads: CAGAAGVDTQYF. DNA for the CDR3: TGTGCCGGGGCGGCGGGGGTTGATACGCAGTATTTT.